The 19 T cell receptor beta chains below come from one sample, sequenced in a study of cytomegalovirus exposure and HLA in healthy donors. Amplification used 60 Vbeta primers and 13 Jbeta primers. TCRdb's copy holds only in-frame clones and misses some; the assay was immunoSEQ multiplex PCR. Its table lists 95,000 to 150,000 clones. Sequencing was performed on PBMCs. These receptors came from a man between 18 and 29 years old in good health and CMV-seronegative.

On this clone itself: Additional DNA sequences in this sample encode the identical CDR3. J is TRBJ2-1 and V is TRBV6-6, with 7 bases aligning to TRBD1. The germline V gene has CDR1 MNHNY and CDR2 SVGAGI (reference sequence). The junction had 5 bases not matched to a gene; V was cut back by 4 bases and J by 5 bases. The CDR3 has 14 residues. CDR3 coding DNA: TGTGCCAGCAGTTCCAGGGGGTCCGACAATGAGCAGTTCTTC. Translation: CASSSRGSDNEQFF.

Here the CDR3 DNA reads TGTGCCAGCAGTGGCGGGAATACAGGGGGCGGTTTGAACACTGAAGCTTTCTTT. Translation gives CASSGGNTGGGLNTEAFF. V is TRBV25-1 and J is TRBJ1-1, with 9 bases that match TRBD1. Germline CDR1 and CDR2: MGHDK and SYGVNS. There are 18 residues in the CDR3. With 4 bases clipped from V and 0 bases from J, the junction kept 12 bases outside the gene matches. The whole variable domain, remainder taken from reference TRBV25-1 and TRBJ1-1, is EADIYQTPRYLVIGTGKKITLECSQTMGHDKMYWYQQDPGMELHLIHYSYGVNSTEKGDLSSESTVSRIRTEHFPLTLESARPSHTSQYLCASSGGNTGGGLNTEAFFGQGTRLTVV.

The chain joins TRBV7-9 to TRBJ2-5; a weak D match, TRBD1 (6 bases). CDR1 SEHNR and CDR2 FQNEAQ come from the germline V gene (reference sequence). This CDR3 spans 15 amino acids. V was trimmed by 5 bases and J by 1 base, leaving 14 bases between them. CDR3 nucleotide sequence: TGTGCCAGCAGCCCCCGATTACAGGGCCAAGAGACCCAGTACTTC. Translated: CASSPRLQGQETQYF.

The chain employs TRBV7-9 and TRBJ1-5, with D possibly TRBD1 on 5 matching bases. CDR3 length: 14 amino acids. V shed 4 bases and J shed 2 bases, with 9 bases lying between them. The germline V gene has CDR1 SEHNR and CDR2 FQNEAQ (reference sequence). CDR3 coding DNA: TGTGCCAGCAGCTCGAGCAGGGGCAATCAGCCCCAGCATTTT. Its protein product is CASSSSRGNQPQHF.

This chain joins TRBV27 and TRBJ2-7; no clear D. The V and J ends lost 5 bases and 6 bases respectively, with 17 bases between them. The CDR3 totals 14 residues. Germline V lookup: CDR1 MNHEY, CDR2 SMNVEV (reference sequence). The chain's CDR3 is CASSMVGATGEQYF. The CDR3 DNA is TGTGCCAGCAGTATGGTTGGAGCCACCGGCGAGCAGTACTTC.

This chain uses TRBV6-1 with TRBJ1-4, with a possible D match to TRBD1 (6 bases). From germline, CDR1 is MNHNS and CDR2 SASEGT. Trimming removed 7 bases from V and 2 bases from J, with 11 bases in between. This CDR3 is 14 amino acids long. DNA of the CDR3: TGTGCCAGCACCCGACAGGTGACTAATGAAAAACTGTTTTTT. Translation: CASTRQVTNEKLFF.

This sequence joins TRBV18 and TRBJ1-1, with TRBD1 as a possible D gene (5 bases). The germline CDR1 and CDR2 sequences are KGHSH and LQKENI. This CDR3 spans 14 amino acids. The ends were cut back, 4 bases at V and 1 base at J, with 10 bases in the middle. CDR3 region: CASSLITGNTEAFF. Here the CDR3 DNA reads TGTGCCAGCTCACTTATAACAGGGAACACTGAAGCTTTCTTT.

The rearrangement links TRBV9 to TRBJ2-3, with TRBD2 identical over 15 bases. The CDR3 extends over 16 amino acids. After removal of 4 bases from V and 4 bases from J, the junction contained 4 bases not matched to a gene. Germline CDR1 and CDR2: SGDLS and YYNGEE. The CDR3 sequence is CASSLGTSGRPDTQYF. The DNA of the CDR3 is TGTGCCAGCAGCCTTGGGACTAGCGGGAGGCCAGATACGCAGTATTTT.

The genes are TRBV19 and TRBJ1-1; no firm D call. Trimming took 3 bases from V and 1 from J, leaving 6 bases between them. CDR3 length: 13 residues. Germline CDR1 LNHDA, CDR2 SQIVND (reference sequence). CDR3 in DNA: TGTGCCAGTAGTATCTACAGGAACACTGAAGCTTTCTTT. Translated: CASSIYRNTEAFF.

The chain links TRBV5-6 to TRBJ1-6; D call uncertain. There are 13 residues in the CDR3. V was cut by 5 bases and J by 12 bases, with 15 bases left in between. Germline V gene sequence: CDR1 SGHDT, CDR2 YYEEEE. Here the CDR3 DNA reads TGTGCCAGCAGTCTAGACCCCGGGAGACCCCTCCACTTT. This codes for CASSLDPGRPLHF.

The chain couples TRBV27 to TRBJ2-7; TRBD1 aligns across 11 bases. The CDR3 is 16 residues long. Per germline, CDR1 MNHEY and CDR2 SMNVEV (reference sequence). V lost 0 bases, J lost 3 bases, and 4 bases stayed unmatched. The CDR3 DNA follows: TGTGCCAGCAGTTTATCGAGCGGGACAGGGGGCTACGAGCAGTACTTC. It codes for CASSLSSGTGGYEQYF.

CDR3 in DNA: TGTGCCAGCAGTCTTGATCAGGGGGATCAGCCCCAGCATTTT. Its translation: CASSLDQGDQPQHF. The J gene is TRBJ1-5, the V gene TRBV28, with TRBD1 matching over 7 bases. This CDR3 spans 14 amino acids. J gave up 5 bases and V 5 bases, and 6 bases lay outside the gene matches. Germline CDR1 and CDR2: MDHEN and SYDVKM.

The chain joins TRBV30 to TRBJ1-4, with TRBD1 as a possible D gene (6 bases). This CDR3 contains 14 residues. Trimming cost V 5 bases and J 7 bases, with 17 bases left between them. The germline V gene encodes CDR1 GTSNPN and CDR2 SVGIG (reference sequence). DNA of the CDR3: TGTGCCTGGTCCCCCGGGACACGAGGTGAAAAACTGTTTTTT. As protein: CAWSPGTRGEKLFF. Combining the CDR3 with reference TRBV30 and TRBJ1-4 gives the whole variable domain SQTIHQWPATLVQPVGSPLSLECTVEGTSNPNLYWYRQAAGRGLQLLFYSVGIGQISSEVPQNLSASRPQDRQFILSSKKLLLSDSGFYLCAWSPGTRGEKLFFGSGTQLSVL.

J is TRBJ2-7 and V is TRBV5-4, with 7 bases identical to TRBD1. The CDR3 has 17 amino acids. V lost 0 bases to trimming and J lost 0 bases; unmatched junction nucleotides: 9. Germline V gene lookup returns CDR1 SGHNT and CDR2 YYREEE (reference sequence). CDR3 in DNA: TGTGCCAGCAGCTTGGCCGGGACAGCTTCCACCTCCTACGAGCAGTACTTC. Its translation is CASSLAGTASTSYEQYF.

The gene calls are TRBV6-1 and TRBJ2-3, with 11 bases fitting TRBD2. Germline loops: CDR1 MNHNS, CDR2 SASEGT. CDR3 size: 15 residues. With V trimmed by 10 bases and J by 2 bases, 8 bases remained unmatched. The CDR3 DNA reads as TGTGCCACCTTGAGACTAGCGGGATCCACAGATACGCAGTATTTT. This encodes CATLRLAGSTDTQYF.

CDR3 coding DNA: TGTGCCAGCAGTTACTCGGGCCAAGCGGATGAGCAGTTCTTC. Amino acid sequence: CASSYSGQADEQFF. The chain joins TRBV6-6 to TRBJ2-1; the D gene is possibly TRBD2 (5 bases). The CDR3 has 14 residues. With 0 bases removed from V and 8 bases from J, the gap between germline ends came to 11 bases. In germline, CDR1 is MNHNY, CDR2 SVGAGI (reference sequence).

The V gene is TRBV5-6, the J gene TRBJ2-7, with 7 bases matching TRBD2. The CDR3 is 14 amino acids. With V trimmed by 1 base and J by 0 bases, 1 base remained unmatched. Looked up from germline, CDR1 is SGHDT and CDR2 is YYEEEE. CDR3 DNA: TGTGCCAGCAGCTTGACTAGCGACTCCTACGAGCAGTACTTC. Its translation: CASSLTSDSYEQYF.

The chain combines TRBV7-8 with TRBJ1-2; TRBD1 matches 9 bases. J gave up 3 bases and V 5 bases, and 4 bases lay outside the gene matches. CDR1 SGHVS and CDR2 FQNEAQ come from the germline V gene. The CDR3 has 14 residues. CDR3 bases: TGTGCCAGCAGCGGGGGACAGGGAGACTATGGCTACACCTTC. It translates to CASSGGQGDYGYTF.

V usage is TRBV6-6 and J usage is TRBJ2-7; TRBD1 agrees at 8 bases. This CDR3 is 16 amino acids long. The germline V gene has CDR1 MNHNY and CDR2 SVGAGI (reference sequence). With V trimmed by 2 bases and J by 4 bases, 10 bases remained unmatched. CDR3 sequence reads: CASSYNEQGVTYEQYF. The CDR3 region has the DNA TGTGCCAGCAGTTACAACGAACAGGGGGTCACTTACGAGCAGTACTTC.